This entry describes one T cell receptor beta chain. These data come from a study of technical replicates of blood from several donors. The V end lost 3 bases, the J end lost 5 bases, and 10 bases lay between the germline ends. The CDR3 runs 14 residues. The germline V gene encodes CDR1 SEHNR and CDR2 FQNEAQ (reference sequence). Generated by immunoSEQ multiplex PCR, the TCRdb table keeps only in-frame clones and is missing some. In the table there are about 93,000 clones, 95% of which are singletons. V gene TRBV7-9 combines with J gene TRBJ2-2, with TRBD2 as a possible D gene (6 bases). The specimen sequenced was T cells isolated from PBMCs. This TCR came from a human donor in good health. The CDR3 DNA reads TGTGCCAGCAGCTTCATGGGGAGGACCGGGGAGCTGTTTTTT. It is translated as CASSFMGRTGELFF.